This T cell receptor (beta chain) was identified during a study of early T cells in non-severe SARS-CoV-2 infection. TCRdb processed the 5' RACE reads anew with MiXCR; each CDR3 protein has one entry. The sample carries about 80,000 distinct CDR3 sequences, more than 13% recorded once. V dropped 3 bases and J dropped 2 bases, with 10 bases sitting between them. Per germline, CDR1 LNHDA and CDR2 SQIVND (reference sequence). This CDR3 contains 14 residues. The chain is built from TRBV19 and TRBJ1-2; D is undetermined. Material: whole blood. The TCR sequence derives from an adult who was a healthcare worker with PCR-confirmed SARS-CoV-2 infection or an uninfected control (not recorded which). Here the CDR3 reads CASSIQRLNYGYTF. The CDR3 coding sequence is TGTGCCAGTAGTATCCAACGCCTGAACTATGGCTACACCTTC.